The 22 T cell receptor beta chains given below trace back to one sample, sequenced in a study of T cells in Graves' hyperthyroidism and ophthalmopathy. RNA transcripts yielded amplified TCR beta CDR3 regions. TCR CDR3 regions were first amplified by RT-PCR with HTBI primers. TCRdb independently ran MiXCR on the multiplex PCR reads; one entry per CDR3 protein. This sample has a few hundred thousand distinct CDR3 sequences, with about 20% found just once. Sequences were obtained from blood. The receptors here all came from a woman in her 70s with Graves' ophthalmopathy.

The rearrangement uses TRBV7-9 and TRBJ2-3; D is possibly TRBD1 (5 bases). The CDR3 has 15 amino acids. The V and J ends lost 4 bases and 0 bases respectively, with 11 bases between them. The V gene's germline CDR1 is SEHNR and CDR2 FQNEAQ (reference sequence). The CDR3 bases are TGTGCCAGCAGCTCAAGCAGGGCTAGCACAGATACGCAGTATTTT. It encodes CASSSSRASTDTQYF.

This rearrangement joins TRBV3-1 to TRBJ2-7, with 13 bases lining up with TRBD2. The CDR3 runs to 14 residues. Germline trimming cut 10 bases from V and 4 bases from J; bases unmatched to any gene: 7. Germline-derived CDR1 and CDR2 are LGHDT and YNNKEL (reference sequence). Here the CDR3 reads CATSQTSGRYEQYF. Here the CDR3 DNA reads TGTGCCACCAGTCAGACTAGCGGGAGGTACGAGCAGTACTTC.

This clonotype was counted only a few times. V usage is TRBV20-1 and J usage is TRBJ2-3; D not certain. V was shortened by 1 base and J by 4 bases, with 9 bases between the two germline ends. This CDR3 region has 13 residues. Germline V gives CDR1 DFQATT, CDR2 SNEGSKA (reference sequence). CDR3 amino acids: CSARGVWADTQYF. CDR3 nucleotides: TGCAGTGCTAGAGGGGTATGGGCAGATACGCAGTATTTT.

This chain uses TRBV20-1 with TRBJ1-5, with D uncertain. This CDR3 comprises 14 residues. Germline lookup yields CDR1 DFQATT and CDR2 SNEGSKA (reference sequence). V was trimmed by 0 bases and J by 6 bases, leaving 12 bases between them. The CDR3 here is CSARDSSGFQPQHF. For the CDR3, the DNA is TGCAGTGCTAGAGATTCCTCGGGGTTTCAGCCCCAGCATTTT.

The table lists this clonotype with a few counts. The chain has TRBV24-1 and TRBJ2-3; D is unclear. In germline, CDR1 is KGHDR, CDR2 SFDVKD. This CDR3 contains 14 residues. The germline V and J ends were trimmed by 9 bases and 1 base, with 13 bases remaining between them. CDR3 nucleotides: TGTGCCACCGGCGGACCTGATGGCACAGATACGCAGTATTTT. This encodes CATGGPDGTDTQYF.

The V call is TRBV27, the J call TRBJ1-2, with 12 nucleotides matching TRBD1. The V gene end was trimmed by 2 bases and the J gene end by 8 bases; junction bases not matched to a gene: 3. The CDR3 has 14 amino acids. Germline loops: CDR1 MNHEY, CDR2 SMNVEV (reference sequence). CDR3 in amino acids: CASSLGGTGGGYTF. CDR3 nucleotide sequence: TGTGCCAGCAGTTTAGGGGGGACAGGGGGCGGCTACACCTTC.

This clonotype has more than one count but fewer than ten. The chain joins TRBV6-1 to TRBJ1-2; TRBD1 is a possible D gene (6 bases). The germline V and J ends were trimmed by 5 bases and 2 bases, with 15 bases remaining between them. This CDR3 comprises 15 residues. Germline CDR1 MNHNS, CDR2 SASEGT. Here the CDR3 reads CASSTLTGLNYGYTF. CDR3 DNA: TGTGCCAGCAGTACACTGACAGGCCTCAACTATGGCTACACCTTC.

The chain joins TRBV20-1 to TRBJ1-1; TRBD1 is a possible D gene (5 bases). Between the trimmed V and J ends, which lost 4 bases and 1 base, there was a span of 13 bases. The CDR3 has 14 residues. CDR1 and CDR2 from the germline V gene are DFQATT and SNEGSKA (reference sequence). The CDR3 region is CSAMGGGKNTEAFF. CDR3 DNA sequence: TGCAGTGCTATGGGGGGGGGGAAGAACACTGAAGCTTTCTTT.

The gene calls are TRBV27 and TRBJ1-6; D gene ambiguous. V gave up 3 bases and J gave up 13 bases, with 16 bases separating them. Germline V gene lookup returns CDR1 MNHEY and CDR2 SMNVEV (reference sequence). CDR3 length equals 14 residues. CDR3 bases: TGTGCCAGCAGTTTTCGGCAAAGTAATGCTCCCCTCCACTTT. Encoded protein: CASSFRQSNAPLHF.

This chain uses TRBV2 with TRBJ2-2; 12 bases line up with TRBD2. Germline loops: CDR1 SNHLY, CDR2 FYNNEI. The CDR3 covers 17 residues. Germline trimming cut 8 bases from V and 1 base from J; bases unmatched to any gene: 8. The CDR3 sequence is CASAEGLAGLNTGELFF. DNA of the CDR3: TGTGCCAGCGCGGAGGGACTAGCGGGCCTGAACACCGGGGAGCTGTTTTTT.

This clonotype was observed a single time. One junction end does not reproduce the germline sequence, and a read error may be involved. This chain uses TRBV24-1 with TRBJ2-1; the D is unclear. The CDR3 consists of 11 residues. Germline V CDR1 and CDR2: KGHDR, SFDVKD. CDR3: CATSGSYEQSF. The CDR3 coding sequence is TGTGCCACCAGTGGGAGTTATGAGCAGTCCTTC.

This chain links TRBV4-1 with TRBJ2-2, with 9 bases matching TRBD1. In germline, CDR1 is MGHRA, CDR2 YSYEKL. CDR3 length: 15 residues. The ends lost 8 bases at V and 4 bases at J; junction bases unmatched: 8. CDR3 in amino acids: CASGLQGAGTGELFF. In DNA, the CDR3 is TGCGCCAGCGGATTACAGGGGGCTGGCACCGGGGAGCTGTTTTTT.

This clonotype was seen a few times. This chain uses TRBV4-3 with TRBJ2-7; TRBD2 is a possible D gene (7 bases). The CDR3 covers 15 residues. V lost 1 base and J lost 5, with 15 bases in between. In germline, CDR1 is LGHNA, CDR2 YSLEER. The CDR3 loop is CASSQVRERDNEQYF. CDR3 sequence (DNA): TGCGCCAGCAGCCAAGTCAGGGAGCGGGACAACGAGCAGTACTTC.

This clonotype appeared many times. The chain has TRBV28 and TRBJ1-5, with TRBD1 matching 11 bases. V shed 3 bases and J 6 bases; nucleotides not matched to a gene: 4. The CDR3 runs 15 residues. Germline lookup yields CDR1 MDHEN and CDR2 SYDVKM. The CDR3 bases are TGTGCCAGCAGTTTGGACAGGGGGCTTCTTCAGCCCCAGCATTTT. It is translated as CASSLDRGLLQPQHF. The entire variable domain, with the rest obtained from reference TRBV28 and TRBJ1-5, is as follows: DVKVTQSSRYLVKRTGEKVFLECVQDMDHENMFWYRQDPGLGLRLIYFSYDVKMKEKGDIPEGYSVSREKKERFSLILESASTNQTSMYLCASSLDRGLLQPQHFGDGTRLSIL.

This clonotype was recorded at least ten times. The chain couples TRBV11-2 to TRBJ2-7; TRBD1 might be the D (5 bases). V lost 5 bases to trimming and J lost 6 bases, with 17 bases between them. CDR3 size: 14 residues. Germline CDR1 and CDR2: SGHAT and FQNNGV. As DNA, the CDR3 is TGTGCCAGCAGCGCCCGACAGAGTCCGAGCGAGCAGTACTTC. It yields the protein CASSARQSPSEQYF.

There are many counts of this clonotype. The V call is TRBV11-2, the J call TRBJ2-7, with 8 bases matching TRBD1. V lost 5 bases, J lost 7 bases, and 7 bases stayed unmatched. Per germline, CDR1 SGHAT and CDR2 FQNNGV. CDR3 length equals 13 residues. Here the CDR3 DNA reads TGTGCCAGCAGCCGGACAGGGTCTCGTGAGCAGTACTTC. Translating it yields CASSRTGSREQYF.

This clonotype occurred many times. The chain employs TRBV18 and TRBJ2-5; the D gene is possibly TRBD2 (5 bases). Germline CDR1 KGHSH, CDR2 LQKENI. Trimming took 6 bases from V and 4 from J, leaving 12 bases between them. The CDR3 is made up of 13 amino acids. CDR3 region: CASSGLEGETQYF. As DNA, the CDR3 is TGTGCCAGCTCTGGGCTCGAGGGAGAGACCCAGTACTTC.

This clonotype turned up a few times. This chain links TRBV7-8 with TRBJ1-5, with 9 bases aligning to TRBD1. Per the germline V gene, CDR1 is SGHVS and CDR2 is FQNEAQ. The V segment lost 4 bases and the J segment 5 bases; nucleotides outside the gene matches: 6. The CDR3 is made up of 15 amino acids. The CDR3 spells CASSYGTGTYQPQHF. The CDR3 DNA reads as TGTGCCAGCAGCTACGGGACAGGGACCTATCAGCCCCAGCATTTT.

This clonotype has a count of ten or more. This sequence joins TRBV6-1 and TRBJ1-5, with a tentative D call TRBD1 (5 bases). The V end lost 2 bases, the J end lost 3 bases, and 11 bases lay between the germline ends. CDR1 MNHNS and CDR2 SASEGT come from the germline V gene. This CDR3 has 15 amino acids. The CDR3 loop reads CASSESRGSNQPQHF. The CDR3 nucleotides are TGTGCCAGCAGTGAATCGCGGGGGTCCAATCAGCCCCAGCATTTT.

This chain links TRBV20-1 with TRBJ2-2, with 11 bases identical to TRBD2. The germline V gene has CDR1 DFQATT and CDR2 SNEGSKA (reference sequence). With 2 bases clipped from V and 7 bases from J, the junction kept 3 bases outside the gene matches. The CDR3 is 14 residues long. The CDR3 is CSARTSGSIGELFF. The CDR3 DNA sequence: TGCAGTGCTAGAACTAGCGGGAGTATCGGGGAGCTGTTTTTT.

The chain joins TRBV5-1 to TRBJ2-3; no clear D. The length of the CDR3 is 14 residues. The V gene lost 0 bases and the J gene lost 6 bases, with 11 bases spanning the gap. From germline, CDR1 is SGHRS and CDR2 YFSETQ. CDR3 in DNA: TGCGCCAGCAGCTTGGAGTCGACGCCGGATACGCAGTATTTT. Translated, it gives CASSLESTPDTQYF.

This clonotype was counted between two and nine times. The chain employs TRBV27 and TRBJ2-7; D call uncertain. Germline V gene data show CDR1 as MNHEY and CDR2 as SMNVEV (reference sequence). V was trimmed by 2 bases and J by 3 bases, leaving 11 bases between them. The CDR3 is made up of 14 amino acids. The CDR3 DNA is TGTGCCAGCAGTTTAGGTGGACCGCGCTACGAGCAGTACTTC. Encoded protein: CASSLGGPRYEQYF.